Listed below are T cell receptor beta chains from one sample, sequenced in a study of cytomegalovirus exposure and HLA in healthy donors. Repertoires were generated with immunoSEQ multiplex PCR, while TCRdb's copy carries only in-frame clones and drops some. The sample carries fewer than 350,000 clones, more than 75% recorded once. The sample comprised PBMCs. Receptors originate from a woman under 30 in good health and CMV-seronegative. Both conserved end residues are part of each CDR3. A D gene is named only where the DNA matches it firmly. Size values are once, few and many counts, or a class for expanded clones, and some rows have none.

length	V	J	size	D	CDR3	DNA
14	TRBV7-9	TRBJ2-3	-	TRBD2	CASSASGLGDTQYF	TGTGCCAGCAGCGCTAGCGGGCTTGGGGATACGCAGTATTTT
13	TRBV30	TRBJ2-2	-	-	CAWSGSNTGELFF	TGTGCCTGGTCCGGTTCGAACACCGGGGAGCTGTTTTTT
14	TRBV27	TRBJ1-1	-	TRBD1	CASSPGQGVTEAFF	TGTGCCAGCAGTCCGGGACAGGGAGTCACTGAAGCTTTCTTT
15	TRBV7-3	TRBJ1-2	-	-	CASSPDQGPYYGYTF	TGTGCCAGCAGCCCAGACCAGGGGCCATACTATGGCTACACCTTC
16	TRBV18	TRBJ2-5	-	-	CASSPPGKGGQETQYF	TGTGCCAGCTCACCACCCGGGAAGGGAGGACAAGAGACCCAGTACTTC
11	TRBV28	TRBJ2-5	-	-	CASQHTETQYF	TGTGCCAGCCAACACACGGAGACCCAGTACTTC
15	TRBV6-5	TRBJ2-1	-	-	CASSYAGTTGNEQFF	TGTGCCAGCAGTTACGCGGGCACGACTGGGAATGAGCAGTTCTTC
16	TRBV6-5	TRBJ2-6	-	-	CASSYQGASGANVLTF	TGTGCCAGCAGTTATCAAGGGGCGTCTGGGGCCAACGTCCTGACTTTC
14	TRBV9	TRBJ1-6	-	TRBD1	CASSPRQGNSPLHF	TGTGCCAGCAGCCCAAGACAGGGTAATTCACCCCTCCACTTT
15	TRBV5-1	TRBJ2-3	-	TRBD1	CASSQDRGLPDTQYF	TGCGCCAGCAGCCAGGACAGGGGACTTCCAGATACGCAGTATTTT
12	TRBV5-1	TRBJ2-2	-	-	CASSSNTGELFF	TGCGCCAGCAGCTCTAACACCGGGGAGCTGTTTTTT
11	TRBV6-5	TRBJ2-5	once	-	CASTQVGTQYF	TGTGCCAGCACACAGGTCGGGACCCAGTACTTC
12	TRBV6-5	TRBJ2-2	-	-	CASRSVGGELFF	TGTGCCAGCAGATCTGTCGGCGGGGAGCTGTTTTTT
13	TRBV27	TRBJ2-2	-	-	CASSFGGAGELFF	TGTGCCAGCAGTTTCGGGGGAGCCGGGGAGCTGTTTTTT
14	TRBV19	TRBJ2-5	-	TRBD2	CASKPSGMVETQYF	TGTGCCAGTAAACCTAGCGGGATGGTGGAGACCCAGTACTTC
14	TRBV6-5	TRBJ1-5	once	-	CASSYRGSNQPQHF	TGTGCCAGCAGTTACCGAGGGAGCAATCAGCCCCAGCATTTT
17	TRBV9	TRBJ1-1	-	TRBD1	CASSLNRGFGLNTEAFF	TGTGCCAGCAGCCTCAACAGGGGGTTCGGGTTGAACACTGAAGCTTTCTTT
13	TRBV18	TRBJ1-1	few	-	CASSPGQNTEAFF	TGTGCCAGCTCACCAGGACAGAACACTGAAGCTTTCTTT
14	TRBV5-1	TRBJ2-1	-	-	CASSLIQGYNEQFF	TGCGCCAGCAGCTTGATCCAGGGGTACAATGAGCAGTTCTTC
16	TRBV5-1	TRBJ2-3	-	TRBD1	CASSSGGTGRLDTQYF	TGCGCCAGCAGCTCCGGAGGGACAGGGCGCCTAGATACGCAGTATTTT
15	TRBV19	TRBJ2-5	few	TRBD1	CASSPRDSSQETQYF	TGTGCCAGTAGTCCACGGGACAGTTCTCAAGAGACCCAGTACTTC
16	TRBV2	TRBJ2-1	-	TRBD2	CASIGGGLAGYNEQFF	TGTGCCAGCATTGGAGGGGGGCTAGCGGGATACAATGAGCAGTTCTTC
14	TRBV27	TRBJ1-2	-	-	CASSDTQGLDGYTF	TGTGCCAGCAGCGATACCCAGGGGTTGGATGGCTACACCTTC
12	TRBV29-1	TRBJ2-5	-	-	CSVLRQRETQYF	TGCAGCGTCCTGAGGCAACGAGAGACCCAGTACTTC
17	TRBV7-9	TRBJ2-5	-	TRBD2	CASSSLLAGGLQETQYF	TGTGCCAGCAGCTCACTACTAGCGGGAGGGCTTCAAGAGACCCAGTACTTC
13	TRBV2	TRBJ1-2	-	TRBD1	CASSSGTVPGYTF	TGTGCCAGCAGTTCCGGGACAGTTCCTGGCTACACCTTC
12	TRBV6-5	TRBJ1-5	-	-	CASRQLNQPQHF	TGTGCCAGCAGACAACTAAATCAGCCCCAGCATTTT
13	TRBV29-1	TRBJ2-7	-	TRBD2	CSVGGRASGEQYF	TGCAGCGTTGGCGGGAGGGCCTCGGGCGAGCAGTACTTC
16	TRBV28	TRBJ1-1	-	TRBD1	CASSALGQGVDTEAFF	TGTGCCAGCAGTGCCCTGGGACAGGGTGTGGACACTGAAGCTTTCTTT
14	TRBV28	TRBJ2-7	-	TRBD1	CASRGQGSTYEQYF	TGTGCCAGCAGGGGACAGGGGTCTACCTACGAGCAGTACTTC
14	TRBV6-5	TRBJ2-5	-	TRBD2	CASSHLAGEETQYF	TGTGCCAGCAGCCATCTAGCGGGAGAAGAGACCCAGTACTTC